The 14 T cell receptor beta chains in this list originate from one sample, sequenced in a study of cytomegalovirus exposure and HLA in healthy donors. The PCR contained 60 Vbeta and 13 Jbeta primers. TCRdb keeps only in-frame clones here, not all; method: immunoSEQ multiplex PCR. The table lists some 240,000 clones, nearly 95% of them singletons. The specimen sequenced was PBMCs. The origin of the receptors is a girl aged 2-10 years in good health and CMV-seronegative.

The chain links TRBV6-6 to TRBJ2-7; TRBD2 aligns across 8 bases. V trimming: 0 bases; J trimming: 3 bases; junction bases outside the gene matches: 7. Germline CDR1 MNHNY, CDR2 SVGAGI (reference sequence). This CDR3 region has 16 residues. The CDR3 nucleotides read TGTGCCAGCAGTTACTCGGTCGGTAGCGGGAACTACGAGCAGTACTTC. It translates to CASSYSVGSGNYEQYF.

The V gene is TRBV7-9, the J gene TRBJ2-7, with a possible D match to TRBD1 (5 bases). CDR1 and CDR2 (germline): SEHNR, FQNEAQ (reference sequence). The CDR3 consists of 14 residues. Trimming took 5 bases from V and 4 from J, leaving 15 bases between them. CDR3 nucleotide sequence: TGTGCCAGCAGCCCCCAGGGAAGGGCTTACGAGCAGTACTTC. Its translation: CASSPQGRAYEQYF.

V and J are TRBV13 and TRBJ2-2; weak D call: TRBD1 (6 bases). This CDR3 region has 16 residues. V gave up 2 bases and J gave up 4 bases, with 14 bases separating them. Per the germline V gene, CDR1 is PRHDT and CDR2 is FYEKMQ (reference sequence). The CDR3 reads CASSLYPGESTGELFF. CDR3 sequence (DNA): TGTGCCAGCAGCTTATATCCAGGGGAGAGCACCGGGGAGCTGTTTTTT.

Comment on this clone: Other DNA sequences in the same sample also yield this CDR3. This chain uses TRBV10-2 with TRBJ2-7, with D unresolved. Germline CDR1 is WSHSY and CDR2 is SAAADI. The ends were cut back, 5 bases at V and 1 base at J, with 6 bases in the middle. The CDR3 spans 12 residues. This CDR3 is CASSLGSYEQYF. CDR3 in DNA: TGCGCCAGCAGTCTCGGGTCCTACGAGCAGTACTTC.

V and J are TRBV29-1 and TRBJ2-1; a possible D gene is TRBD2 (5 bases). The germline CDR1 and CDR2 sequences are SQVTM and ANQGSEA. This CDR3 has 13 amino acids. V was clipped by 6 bases and J by 4 bases, with 13 bases between them. This chain's CDR3 is CSVDSEKYNEQFF. In DNA form, the CDR3 reads TGCAGCGTGGATAGCGAGAAGTACAATGAGCAGTTCTTC.

This chain links TRBV29-1 with TRBJ1-1; D might be TRBD1 (5 bases). The germline CDR1 and CDR2 sequences are SQVTM and ANQGSEA. CDR3 length equals 11 residues. Trimming removed 3 bases at V and 7 bases at J, with 9 bases between. The CDR3, as DNA: TGCAGCGTTGACTCAGGGAATGAAGCTTTCTTT. Amino acid sequence: CSVDSGNEAFF. Filled out from reference TRBV29-1 and TRBJ1-1, the complete variable domain reads SAVISQKPSRDICQRGTSLTIQCQVDSQVTMMFWYRQQPGQSLTLIATANQGSEATYESGFVIDKFPISRPNLTFSTLTVSNMSPEDSSIYLCSVDSGNEAFFGQGTRLTVV.

V is TRBV7-6 and J is TRBJ1-1; D is ambiguous. The germline gives CDR1 SGHVS, CDR2 FNYEAQ. The CDR3 covers 14 residues. Trimming took off 5 bases at V and 3 bases at J, with 13 bases between the two ends. CDR3 loop: CASSPQPGDTEAFF. The CDR3 DNA is TGTGCCAGCAGCCCCCAGCCCGGAGACACTGAAGCTTTCTTT.

The chain joins TRBV5-1 to TRBJ2-5; TRBD2 agrees at 8 bases. Germline CDR1 reads SGHRS; CDR2 reads YFSETQ. This CDR3 region has 15 residues. V lost 0 bases to trimming and J lost 4 bases; unmatched junction nucleotides: 5. CDR3 in amino acids: CASSLVAGGGETQYF. The CDR3 region has the DNA TGCGCCAGCAGCTTGGTGGCGGGGGGCGGAGAGACCCAGTACTTC.

J is TRBJ1-5 and V is TRBV7-6; D unresolved. Germline loops: CDR1 SGHVS, CDR2 FNYEAQ. V was trimmed by 3 bases and J by 5 bases, leaving 5 bases between them. The CDR3 is made up of 12 amino acids. The DNA of the CDR3 is TGTGCCAGCAGCTTTCCCTATCAGCCCCAGCATTTT. Translation gives CASSFPYQPQHF.

The chain employs TRBV27 and TRBJ1-5, with D tentatively TRBD1 (5 bases). Trimming cost V 6 bases and J 3 bases, with 12 bases left between them. CDR1 MNHEY and CDR2 SMNVEV come from the germline V gene (reference sequence). The CDR3 has 14 residues. The DNA of the CDR3 is TGTGCCAGCAGAGAAGGGGTTAACAATCAGCCCCAGCATTTT. Protein product: CASREGVNNQPQHF.

The rearrangement uses TRBV7-2 and TRBJ2-7, with 8 bases aligning to TRBD2. V shed 2 bases, J shed 4 bases, and the junction held 7 bases outside the gene matches. Germline V lookup: CDR1 SGHTA, CDR2 FQGNSA. The CDR3 extends over 15 amino acids. CDR3 DNA: TGTGCCAGCAGCTTAAGAGCGGGAGAGTTGTACGAGCAGTACTTC. Amino acids: CASSLRAGELYEQYF.

The genes are TRBV28 and TRBJ2-7, with TRBD1 matching over 7 bases. Germline V lookup: CDR1 MDHEN, CDR2 SYDVKM. CDR3 length: 18 residues. V lost 5 bases and J lost 0; bases outside the gene matches: 16. DNA of the CDR3: TGTGCCAGCAGTACTCTCGGGACAGTCGAATATAGCTCCTACGAGCAGTACTTC. It encodes CASSTLGTVEYSSYEQYF.

The rearrangement links TRBV6-1 to TRBJ1-6, with 8 bases that match TRBD1. The CDR3 spans 18 residues. J lost 0 bases, V lost 6 bases, and 10 bases had no gene match. Per the germline V gene, CDR1 is MNHNS and CDR2 is SASEGT. For the CDR3, the DNA is TGTGCCAGCAGGGAACTCCAGGGGGCGAGCTCCTATAATTCACCCCTCCACTTT. Protein: CASRELQGASSYNSPLHF.

This chain joins TRBV5-1 and TRBJ2-7; 9 bases line up with TRBD1. This CDR3 contains 16 residues. The ends lost 3 bases at V and 5 bases at J; junction bases unmatched: 12. In germline, CDR1 is SGHRS, CDR2 YFSETQ. DNA of the CDR3: TGCGCCAGCAGCTCAACTCCGGGACAGGGTCTGGACGAGCAGTACTTC. This encodes CASSSTPGQGLDEQYF.